This T cell receptor beta chain was captured in a study of PD-1 blockade in classical Hodgkin lymphoma (dated by TCRdb to about 2020). Broadly, across the study: Nivolumab dosing was 3 mg/kg intravenously every 2 weeks, continuing until either disease progression or unacceptable toxicity. The study used CyTOF and TCR beta sequencing to define a peripheral blood immune signature of response to PD-1 blockade in classical Hodgkin lymphoma.

The CDR3 contains 19 residues, cysteine and phenylalanine counted. CDR3 DNA is the only sequence kept; it has 57 bases, read in frame from the first base. CDR1 and CDR2 are drawn from the germline V gene (reference sequence): SSHAT, FNYEAQ. The junction shows trimming of 0 bases on V and 0 bases on J, and the gene matches do not reach 6 bases of it. What the authors observed across the whole study: Lower diversity was seen in patients whose nivolumab began less than 1 year after ASCT, and these patients were left out of later analyses so that immune reconstitution would not confound the results. CD4+ but not CD8+ TCR diversity rose significantly by C4D1 (p=0.0027 vs p=0.16), most apparent in complete responders (p=0.02). The study covered only a single clinical trial cohort, and the causes of the repertoire differences, possibly disease activity or prior therapy, were still not defined. Baseline diversity similar to that of newly diagnosed patients was observed in trial patients achieving complete response, whereas significantly lower diversity was observed in partial responders and progressors. Baseline TCR diversity was reported to be lower in newly diagnosed patients than in healthy donors and to be lower still in relapsed/refractory patients.

The sample's time point label, in plain terms: cycle 4 day 1 (C4D1), after less than 7 weeks of nivolumab. Every trial patient had relapsed after autologous stem cell transplantation, and cohorts A, B and C differed in prior brentuximab vedotin exposure. Magnetic negative selection with a Miltenyi CD8+ T cell isolation kit was used to purify CD8+ T cells from thawed PBMCs. The trial cohort comprised about 60 patients with relapsed/refractory classical Hodgkin lymphoma whose best overall responses were complete response, partial response or progressive disease. Single-agent nivolumab was administered to trial patients in the multi-cohort phase II CheckMate 205 trial. An independent review committee assessed best overall response by applying the 2007 International Working Group response criteria. PBMCs from the trial were collected at three points: immediately before nivolumab initiation (C1D1), and during therapy at cycle 2 day 1 and cycle 4 day 1. Peripheral blood was collected in 8 mL Vacutainer Cell Preparation Tubes, from which PBMCs were isolated by centrifugation and then cryopreserved. Purified CD4+ and CD8+ fractions were prepared only for cases in which an additional PBMC sample was available. On LS columns in a quadroMACS separator, the magnetically labelled cells were depleted, and the flow-through was collected as the purified fraction.

The Qiagen DNeasy kit was used to extract genomic DNA from unsorted PBMCs and from the negatively selected CD4+ and CD8+ fractions. Amplification of TCR beta CDR3 regions was done by immunoSEQ multiplex PCR with primers that anneal to V and J segments. A synthetic immune receptor repertoire was used to minimize amplification bias, and remaining bias was computationally removed after sequencing. The paper's data handling went like this. Repertoire diversity was quantified as the Shannon entropy index using custom Python scripts. The unsorted, CD4+ and CD8+ repertoires were each analyzed separately, with the exception of combined analyses, where CD4+ and CD8+ sequences were merged in silico. Clonal expansion was defined as a frequency increase of at least 2-fold after treatment compared with C1D1, and clones undetected at baseline were assigned a pseudocount of 0.5. Clones with 0 or 1 copy at C1D1 were classified as singleton clones, and clones with 2 or more copies were classified as non-singleton clones. Clones expanded in unsorted samples were annotated as CD4+, CD8+ or unknown by matching protein sequences in sorted samples from the same patient. Wilcoxon tests were applied to paired samples to test diversity changes from C1D1 to C4D1. The clones in this table, taken by TCRdb from immuneACCESS, are in-frame only. Not every clone is retained; where verified, under half of the shortfall comes from an unresolved V gene, and the cause of the rest is unknown. V, J and clone size reflect that table, while D and trimming were determined from the DNA. For this sample there are around 19,000 clones; roughly 82% appear just once. Clones ranked in the top ten supply approximately 7% of the sample.

A word on this clone: Its cognate antigen has yet to be identified. No clone much larger than this one lies a single base away; base qualities are absent.

This clonotype originated in a human donor with classical Hodgkin lymphoma. The chain links TRBV7-7 with TRBJ2-1; 12 central nucleotides agree with TRBD2. Sequenced here: CD8+ T cells from blood, sampled before the fourth cycle of nivolumab. Here the CDR3 is given as CASSLAASGGVSSYNEQFF. The nucleotides are TGTGCCAGCAGCTTAGCGGCTAGCGGGGGGGTTAGCTCCTACAATGAGCAGTTCTTC.